This TCR beta chain emerged from a study of blood T cell repertoires in COVID-19. Sequencing used immunoSEQ multiplex PCR; TCRdb keeps in-frame clones, though not all of them. The table has some 290,000 clones, about nine tenths seen once. CDR3 length: 14 amino acids. Trimming took off 0 bases at V and 5 bases at J, with 11 bases between the two ends. Germline V gives CDR1 SGDLS, CDR2 YYNGEE. This clonotype was obtained from a woman aged 45-65 years who had recovered from COVID-19. The chain employs TRBV9 and TRBJ1-1; D not resolved. Sequenced sample: peripheral blood. The CDR3 sequence: CASSVVPVVTEAFF. CDR3 in DNA: TGTGCCAGCAGCGTAGTTCCAGTCGTGACTGAAGCTTTCTTT.